This T cell receptor (beta chain) originates from a study of T-cell reconstitution after alpha-beta-depleted transplantation in children. This CDR3 is built from 15 residues. The germline V and J ends were trimmed by 5 bases and 5 bases, with 21 bases remaining between them. CDR1 and CDR2 from the germline V gene are DFQATT and SNEGSKA (reference sequence). Preparing the TCRbeta library involved the use of unique molecular identifiers. Via MiXCR, TCRdb re-called the PCR reads, giving one row per CDR3 protein. Here the sample spans around 400,000 distinct CDR3 sequences, roughly 22% being singletons. There are a few counts of this clonotype.

Sequenced material: PBMCs from the stem cell graft donor, taken from the stem cell graft. This TCR derives from a human donor who donated a stem cell graft to a child with acute myeloid leukemia. The chain couples TRBV20-1 to TRBJ2-5; possibly TRBD1 for D (6 bases). This CDR3 is CSAPTGLFPPETQYF. DNA of the CDR3: TGCAGTGCTCCTACAGGGTTATTTCCCCCCGAGACCCAGTACTTC.